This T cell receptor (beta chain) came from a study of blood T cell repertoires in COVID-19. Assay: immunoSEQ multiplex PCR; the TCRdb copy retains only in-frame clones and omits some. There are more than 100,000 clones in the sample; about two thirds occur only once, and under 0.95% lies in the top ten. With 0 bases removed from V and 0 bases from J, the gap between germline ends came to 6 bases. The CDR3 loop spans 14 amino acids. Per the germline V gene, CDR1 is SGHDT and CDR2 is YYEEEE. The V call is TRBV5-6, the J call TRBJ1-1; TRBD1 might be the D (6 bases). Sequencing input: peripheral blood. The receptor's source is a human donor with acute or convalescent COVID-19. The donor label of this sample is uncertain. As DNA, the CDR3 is TGTGCCAGCAGCTTGGGGGGGCTGAACACTGAAGCTTTCTTT. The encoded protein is CASSLGGLNTEAFF.